This T cell receptor (beta chain) derives from a study of post-analysis software for immune sequencing data (dated by TCRdb to 2015 to 2017). With regard to the full study: Recorded disease courses included relapsing-remitting, secondary progressive and progressive-relapsing multiple sclerosis, with some patients lacking subtype annotation. The patient repertoires were set against about 12 previously published healthy control repertoires from donors whose ages ranged from roughly 6 to 27 years. A subset of samples was prepared in parallel using single-end sample barcoding, then pooled and co-amplified after Illumina adapter ligation.

What the research found in general, with its limitations: The multiple sclerosis patient group was slightly younger than the control group. Normalized Chao1 diversity was significantly lower in multiple sclerosis patients than controls, suggesting substantial peripheral T-cell clonal expansion. Direct clustering with F measure showed strong co-clustering of samples prepared in the same batch, prompting a batch-effect correction. Patients showed significantly higher frequencies than controls for about 5 TRBV segments, among them TRBV5-6, TRBV5-1 and TRBV20-1.

From the cysteine through the phenylalanine, the CDR3 covers 11 amino acids. Just the 33-base CDR3 DNA is kept, in frame starting at base 1. The trim is 5 bases for V and 12 bases for J, with a gap of 12 bases between the germline ends. In the germline V gene, CDR1 corresponds to SGHRS and CDR2 to YFSETQ. Turning to this clonotype: Its antigen remains undetermined. Base qualities are missing; no much larger clone stands one base away.

The library relied on PCR. Sequencing was performed on an Illumina HiSeq 2500. To reduce PCR and sequencing biases, unique molecular identifiers were built into the TCR beta cDNA libraries. Per 1 to 10 million input T cells, some 500,000 cDNA molecules were obtained, such that each molecule approximated one T cell. Patient libraries were prepared and sequenced with the same protocol used for the earlier healthy control dataset. Samples belonging to the same batch were prepared together, multiplexed and sequenced on a shared HiSeq lane. The paper's processing steps were these. MIGEC was used to process the raw barcoded reads, and molecular identifier groups with only a single read were discarded before consensus assembly and CDR3 extraction. Clonotype tables were post-analysed with VDJtools, normalizing diversity by down-sampling all datasets to the smallest sample size. Repertoire overlap clustering matched CDR3 amino acid but not nucleotide sequences to correct batch-related cross-sample contamination. In TCRdb, the public reads were trimmed at Q25 with fastp and aligned with MiXCR, with productive beta chains retained. Each record represents a unique CDR3 protein, reported with the most common genes and DNA among its rows. TCRdb, not the authors, supplied the V and J calls. Recorded for this sample are roughly 400,000 distinct CDR3 sequences; approximately 42% of them occurred a single time. Of the sample, around 8% is held by the ten largest clones.

TCR beta repertoires were profiled from peripheral blood of approximately 13 young patients with multiple sclerosis to demonstrate the VDJtools post-analysis software. The multiple sclerosis patients were children and adolescents ranging in age from about 6 to 16 years. Here the chain combines TRBV5-1 and TRBJ2-1; 5 matching bases give a weak D call of TRBD2. This TCR was sampled from a girl between 2 and 10 years old with multiple sclerosis. The sequenced sample consisted of blood. CDR3 sequence: CASRSGDGQFF. The nucleotide sequence is given as TGCGCCAGCAGATCCGGGGATGGGCAGTTCTTC.